The sequence of this T cell receptor beta chain was determined in a study of blood T cell repertoires in COVID-19. Repertoires were generated with immunoSEQ multiplex PCR, while TCRdb's copy carries only in-frame clones and drops some. Seen here are about 250,000 clones, roughly 87% observed once, and the top ten hold 3%. V shed 3 bases and J shed 5 bases, with 7 bases lying between them. CDR1 and CDR2 (germline): SGHAT, FQNNGV. The CDR3 runs 13 residues. This clonotype was obtained from a man between 18 and 29 years old with active or convalescent COVID-19. Material: peripheral blood. The rearrangement links TRBV11-2 to TRBJ2-2; D ambiguous. CDR3 nucleotide sequence: TGTGCCAGCAGCTTTGTTGCGACCGGGGAGCTGTTTTTT. Translating it yields CASSFVATGELFF. Using reference TRBV11-2 and TRBJ2-2 for the parts outside the CDR3, the full variable domain is EAGVAQSPRYKIIEKRQSVAFWCNPISGHATLYWYQQILGQGPKLLIQFQNNGVVDDSQLPKDRFSAERLKGVDSTLKIQPAKLEDSAVYLCASSFVATGELFFGEGSRLTVL.